The 24 T cell receptor beta chains below all came from one sample that was sequenced in a study of T-cell reconstitution after alpha-beta-depleted transplantation in children. Unique molecular identifiers tagged the TCRbeta library. TCRdb ran MiXCR on the PCR reads and lists one entry per CDR3 protein. Among roughly 160,000 distinct CDR3 sequences listed, 8.5% to 14% were seen once. Sample: PBMCs, taken before TCRalphabeta/CD19-depleted stem cell transplant. All receptors come from a boy aged 2-9 years with acute myeloid leukemia, due to receive a stem cell transplant.

This clonotype showed up many times. This rearrangement joins TRBV29-1 to TRBJ1-1; 8 nucleotides match TRBD1. This CDR3 has 14 amino acids. The germline gives CDR1 SQVTM, CDR2 ANQGSEA. Losses at the gene ends were 4 bases for V and 5 bases for J; bases not matched to a gene: 9. CDR3 amino acids: CSVAPGGAWTEAFF. CDR3 nucleotides: TGCAGCGTTGCCCCAGGGGGCGCGTGGACTGAAGCTTTCTTT.

This clonotype was seen at least ten times. This chain links TRBV7-9 with TRBJ2-7; D is possibly TRBD1 (6 bases). The CDR3 totals 14 residues. Germline V gene lookup returns CDR1 SEHNR and CDR2 FQNEAQ (reference sequence). Trimming cost V 5 bases and J 5 bases, with 16 bases left between them. The CDR3 here is CASSLQGMYHEQYF. For the CDR3, the DNA is TGTGCCAGCAGCCTTCAGGGGATGTATCACGAGCAGTACTTC. Looking up the rest from reference TRBV7-9 and TRBJ2-7 gives the full variable domain: DTGVSQNPRHKITKRGQNVTFRCDPISEHNRLYWYRQTLGQGPEFLTYFQNEAQLEKSRLLSDRFSAERPKGSFSTLEIQRTEQGDSAMYLCASSLQGMYHEQYFGPGTRLTVT.

This clonotype appeared many times. The chain combines TRBV20-1 with TRBJ1-5; D is uncertain. This CDR3 has 13 amino acids. V was cut by 0 bases and J by 9 bases, with 12 bases left in between. Germline CDR1 reads DFQATT; CDR2 reads SNEGSKA (reference sequence). For the CDR3, the DNA is TGCAGTGCTAGAGACAGCCCATACCGGCCCCAGCATTTT. This sequence encodes CSARDSPYRPQHF.

This clonotype was seen ten or more times. The CDR3 loop is CASSWSGAGTDTQYF. In DNA, the CDR3 is TGTGCCAGCAGTTGGTCGGGAGCCGGCACAGATACGCAGTATTTT. V usage is TRBV27 and J usage is TRBJ2-3; tentatively, D is TRBD2 (6 bases). The CDR3 runs 15 residues. Germline V CDR1 and CDR2: MNHEY, SMNVEV (reference sequence). Trimming left V 4 bases short and J 1 base short, with 12 bases between.

This clonotype has at least ten counts. J is TRBJ2-3 and V is TRBV20-1; tentatively, D is TRBD2 (5 bases). Germline V gene lookup returns CDR1 DFQATT and CDR2 SNEGSKA (reference sequence). The V end was cut by 3 bases, the J end by 1 base, with 5 bases between. The CDR3 is made up of 12 amino acids. CDR3 nucleotides: TGCAGTGCTAGCGGGGGCACAGATACGCAGTATTTT. Encoded protein: CSASGGTDTQYF.

This clonotype has at least ten counts. The CDR3 bases are TGTGCCAGCAGTACACGCTGGGGCCCTAATGAAAAACTGTTTTTT. This codes for CASSTRWGPNEKLFF. The J gene is TRBJ1-4, the V gene TRBV28; D may be TRBD1 (5 bases). The CDR3 consists of 15 residues. Germline V CDR1 and CDR2: MDHEN, SYDVKM. V lost 5 bases to trimming and J lost 3 bases, with 13 bases between them.

This clonotype was detected many times. V gene TRBV5-1 combines with J gene TRBJ2-3; D possibly corresponds to TRBD1 (5 bases). The CDR3 has 15 residues. With 4 bases removed from V and 2 bases from J, the gap between germline ends came to 14 bases. Germline CDR1 reads SGHRS; CDR2 reads YFSETQ. The CDR3 DNA reads as TGCGCCAGCAGCCTCACCGCAGGGTACACAGATACGCAGTATTTT. Amino acids: CASSLTAGYTDTQYF.

The sample holds many counts of this clonotype. This chain connects TRBV5-1 to TRBJ1-2; the match to TRBD1 covers 10 bases. The length of the CDR3 is 14 residues. Germline V gene lookup returns CDR1 SGHRS and CDR2 YFSETQ. V was clipped by 3 bases and J by 8 bases; unmatched bases: 7. The CDR3 nucleotides are TGCGCCAGCAGCTCCGGGGACAGGGGTGGCGGCTACACCTTC. It yields the protein CASSSGDRGGGYTF.

Comment on this clonotype: The missing conserved phenylalanine or tryptophan at the end of this CDR3 makes a read error likely. The V gene is TRBV27, the J gene TRBJ2-1, with D possibly TRBD2 on 5 matching bases. The germline V and J ends were trimmed by 2 bases and 7 bases, with 6 bases remaining between them. The CDR3 extends over 12 amino acids. The V gene's germline CDR1 is MNHEY and CDR2 SMNVEV (reference sequence). Here the CDR3 reads CASSLGGNEQFS. In DNA form, the CDR3 reads TGTGCCAGCAGTTTAGGAGGAAATGAGCAGTTCTCC.

The rearrangement links TRBV20-1 to TRBJ2-1; 11 bases align to TRBD2. This CDR3 has 17 amino acids. Germline V lookup: CDR1 DFQATT, CDR2 SNEGSKA (reference sequence). J gave up 0 bases and V 1 base, and 5 bases lay outside the gene matches. CDR3 amino acids: CSARVGLAVSSYNEQFF. In nucleotides, the CDR3 is TGCAGTGCTAGAGTGGGACTAGCGGTGAGCTCCTACAATGAGCAGTTCTTC.

This clonotype was found many times. The V and J genes are TRBV20-1 and TRBJ2-1; TRBD2 might be the D (5 bases). Per germline, CDR1 DFQATT and CDR2 SNEGSKA (reference sequence). The CDR3 spans 12 residues. The germline V and J ends were trimmed by 5 bases and 6 bases, with 11 bases remaining between them. The CDR3 spells CSAPPGINEQFF. As DNA, the CDR3 is TGCAGTGCTCCCCCGGGGATCAATGAGCAGTTCTTC.

In this sample, this clonotype turned up many times. The chain links TRBV5-1 to TRBJ2-3; D perhaps matches TRBD2 (6 bases). The CDR3 extends over 15 amino acids. From germline, CDR1 is SGHRS and CDR2 YFSETQ. Trimming cost V 2 bases and J 4 bases, with 14 bases left between them. The CDR3 bases are TGCGCCAGCAGCTTTTCACCCGGGAGCCCAGATACGCAGTATTTT. It is translated as CASSFSPGSPDTQYF.

In DNA, the CDR3 is TGTGCCAGCAGCTTAAACGGGGGGGGGGATACGCAGTATTTT. Its translation is CASSLNGGGDTQYF. The chain combines TRBV7-3 with TRBJ2-3; 8 bases line up with TRBD2. Germline V gene sequence: CDR1 SGHTA, CDR2 FQGTGA. The V and J ends lost 1 base and 6 bases, in that order; junction bases with no gene match: 3. The CDR3 sequence is 14 residues long. Drawing the rest from reference TRBV7-3 and TRBJ2-3, the complete variable domain is GAGVSQTPSNKVTEKGKYVELRCDPISGHTALYWYRQSLGQGPEFLIYFQGTGAADDSGLPNDRFFAVRPEGSVSTLKIQRTERGDSAVYLCASSLNGGGDTQYFGPGTRLTVL.

Concerning this clonotype: This may be a read error: a much more frequent sequence differs by one nucleotide. The chain joins TRBV5-1 to TRBJ2-7, with TRBD1 as a possible D gene (6 bases). Germline V lookup: CDR1 SGHRS, CDR2 YFSETQ. The CDR3 consists of 13 residues. The CDR3 sequence: CASALTGGYEQSF. CDR3 bases: TGCGCCAGCGCCTTGACAGGAGGCTACGAGCAGTCCTTC. Looking up the rest from reference TRBV5-1 and TRBJ2-7 gives the full variable domain: KAGVTQTPRYLIKTRGQQVTLSCSPISGHRSVSWYQQTPGQGLQFLFEYFSETQRNKGNFPGRFSGRQFSNSRSEMNVSTLELGDSALYLCASALTGGYEQSFGPGTRLTVT.

With regard to this clonotype: A much larger clonotype is one base distant, so this may be a read error. The chain has TRBV27 and TRBJ1-1, with D perhaps matching TRBD1 (5 bases). This CDR3 region has 15 residues. Germline CDR1 is MNHEY and CDR2 is SMNVEV (reference sequence). Trimming took 4 bases from V and 5 from J, leaving 17 bases between them. The CDR3 here is CASSSLGRDSTEAFF. CDR3 nucleotides: TGTGCCAGCAGTTCACTGGGACGGGATAGTACTGAAGCTTTCTTT.

For the CDR3, the DNA is TGTGCCAGCAGACCCACTTGGGACAGGGTATTACACGAGCAGTACTTC. This codes for CASRPTWDRVLHEQYF. The gene calls are TRBV7-9 and TRBJ2-7; 9 positions match TRBD1. Germline values: CDR1 SEHNR, CDR2 FQNEAQ (reference sequence). With V trimmed by 6 bases and J by 5 bases, 14 bases remained unmatched. The CDR3 is 16 residues long.

This clonotype was recorded at least ten times. The chain has TRBV13 and TRBJ2-7; 12 positions match TRBD1. Germline V CDR1 and CDR2: PRHDT, FYEKMQ (reference sequence). Trimming at V came to 9 bases and at J to 4 bases, leaving 4 bases not matched to a gene. The CDR3 totals 13 residues. CDR3 nucleotides: TGTGCCAGGGGGGACAGGGGGCTTTACGAGCAGTACTTC. Translated, it gives CARGDRGLYEQYF.

This clonotype appeared many times. V is TRBV15 and J is TRBJ2-1; 12 bases match TRBD1. CDR3 size: 12 residues. The V and J ends lost 8 bases and 8 bases, in that order; junction bases with no gene match: 1. Germline V CDR1 and CDR2: LNHNV, YYDKDF (reference sequence). CDR3: CATGTGGYEQFF. For the CDR3, the DNA is TGTGCCACCGGGACAGGGGGCTATGAGCAGTTCTTC.

This clonotype was seen repeatedly, ten times or more. The rearrangement uses TRBV5-1 and TRBJ1-5, with TRBD1 identical over 8 bases. From germline, CDR1 is SGHRS and CDR2 YFSETQ. Trimming at V came to 0 bases and at J to 8 bases, leaving 7 bases not matched to a gene. The CDR3 spans 15 residues. CDR3 sequence: CASSLGTGGDEPQHF. CDR3 nucleotide sequence: TGCGCCAGCAGCTTGGGTACAGGGGGGGACGAGCCCCAGCATTTT.

This clonotype was seen repeatedly, ten times or more. The chain joins TRBV28 to TRBJ2-1, with 9 bases that match TRBD2. CDR1 is MDHEN and CDR2 is SYDVKM in the germline V gene. With 3 bases clipped from V and 8 bases from J, the junction kept 8 bases outside the gene matches. This CDR3 contains 15 residues. Written as DNA, the CDR3 is TGTGCCAGCAGTTTGAAAGCGGGAGGAGGTGATGAGCAGTTCTTC. It yields the protein CASSLKAGGGDEQFF.

This clonotype was observed at least ten times. This rearrangement joins TRBV12-3 or TRBV12-4 to TRBJ2-3; D unclear. V dropped 1 base and J dropped 0 bases, with 11 bases sitting between them. There are 16 residues in the CDR3. DNA for the CDR3: TGTGCCAGCAGTTTAGTTATCGACGTTAGCACAGATACGCAGTATTTT. Encoded protein: CASSLVIDVSTDTQYF.

This chain links TRBV7-9 with TRBJ2-2; 9 positions agree with TRBD2. After removal of 4 bases from V and 3 bases from J, the junction contained 6 bases not matched to a gene. Germline lookup yields CDR1 SEHNR and CDR2 FQNEAQ (reference sequence). CDR3 length equals 16 residues. In nucleotides, the CDR3 is TGTGCCAGCAGCTCCCCGGCTAGCGGGGACACCGGGGAGCTGTTTTTT. Residues: CASSSPASGDTGELFF.

This clonotype was found many times. The chain carries TRBV12-3 or TRBV12-4 and TRBJ1-4, with D uncertain. The length of the CDR3 is 14 residues. The germline V and J ends were trimmed by 3 bases and 6 bases, with 11 bases remaining between them. The CDR3 region is CASSLIRGHEKLFF. CDR3 coding DNA: TGTGCCAGCAGTTTGATCCGGGGTCATGAAAAACTGTTTTTT.

In this sample, this clonotype turned up many times. This sequence joins TRBV20-1 and TRBJ2-2; TRBD1 aligns across 7 bases. V shed 3 bases, J shed 7 bases, and the junction held 8 bases outside the gene matches. CDR3 length: 14 amino acids. Germline V CDR1 and CDR2: DFQATT, SNEGSKA (reference sequence). The CDR3 nucleotides are TGCAGTGCTAGGGCCGGGACAGACAGCGGGGAGCTGTTTTTT. Its translation: CSARAGTDSGELFF.